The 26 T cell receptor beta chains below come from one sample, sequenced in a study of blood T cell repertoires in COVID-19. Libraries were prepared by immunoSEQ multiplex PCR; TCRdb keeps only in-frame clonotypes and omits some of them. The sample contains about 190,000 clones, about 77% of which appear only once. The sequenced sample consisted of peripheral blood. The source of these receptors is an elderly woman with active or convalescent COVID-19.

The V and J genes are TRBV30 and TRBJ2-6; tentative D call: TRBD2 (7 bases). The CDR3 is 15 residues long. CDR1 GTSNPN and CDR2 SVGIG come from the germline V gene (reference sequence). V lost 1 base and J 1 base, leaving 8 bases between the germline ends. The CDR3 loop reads CAWSEGGSGANVLTF. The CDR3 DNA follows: TGTGCCTGGAGTGAGGGGGGGTCTGGGGCCAACGTCCTGACTTTC. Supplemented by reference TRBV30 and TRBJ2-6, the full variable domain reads SQTIHQWPATLVQPVGSPLSLECTVEGTSNPNLYWYRQAAGRGLQLLFYSVGIGQISSEVPQNLSASRPQDRQFILSSKKLLLSDSGFYLCAWSEGGSGANVLTFGAGSRLTVL.

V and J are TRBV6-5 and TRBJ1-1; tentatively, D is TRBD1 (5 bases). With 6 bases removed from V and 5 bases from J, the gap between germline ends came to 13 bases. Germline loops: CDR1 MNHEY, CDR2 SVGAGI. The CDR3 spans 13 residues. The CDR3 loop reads CASRGPVGTEAFF. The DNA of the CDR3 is TGTGCCAGCAGGGGGCCGGTCGGGACTGAAGCTTTCTTT.

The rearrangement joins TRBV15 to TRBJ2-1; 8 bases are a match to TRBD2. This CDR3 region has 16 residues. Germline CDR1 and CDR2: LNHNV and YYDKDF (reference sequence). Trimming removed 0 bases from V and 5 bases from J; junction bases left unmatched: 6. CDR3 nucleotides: TGTGCCACCAGCAGAGATTGGGCGGGGGGCGACAATGAGCAGTTCTTC. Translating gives CATSRDWAGGDNEQFF.

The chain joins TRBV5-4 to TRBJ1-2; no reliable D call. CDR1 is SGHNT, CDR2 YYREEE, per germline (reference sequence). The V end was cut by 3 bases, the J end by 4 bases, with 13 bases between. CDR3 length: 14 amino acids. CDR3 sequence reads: CASSSDGGTYGYTF. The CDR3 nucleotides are TGTGCCAGCAGCTCGGACGGAGGAACCTATGGCTACACCTTC.

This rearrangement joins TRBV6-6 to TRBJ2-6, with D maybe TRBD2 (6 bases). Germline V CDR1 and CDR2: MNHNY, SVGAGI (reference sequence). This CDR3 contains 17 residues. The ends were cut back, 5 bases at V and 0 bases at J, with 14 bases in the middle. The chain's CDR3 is CASSLGGSSSGANVLTF. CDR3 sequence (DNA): TGTGCCAGCAGTCTGGGGGGTTCAAGCTCTGGGGCCAACGTCCTGACTTTC.

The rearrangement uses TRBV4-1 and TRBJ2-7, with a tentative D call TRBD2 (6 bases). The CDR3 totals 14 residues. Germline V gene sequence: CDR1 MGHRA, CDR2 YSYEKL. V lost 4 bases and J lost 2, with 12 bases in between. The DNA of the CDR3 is TGCGCCAGCAGCCCTGAGGCGGGGACCTACGAGCAGTACTTC. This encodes CASSPEAGTYEQYF.

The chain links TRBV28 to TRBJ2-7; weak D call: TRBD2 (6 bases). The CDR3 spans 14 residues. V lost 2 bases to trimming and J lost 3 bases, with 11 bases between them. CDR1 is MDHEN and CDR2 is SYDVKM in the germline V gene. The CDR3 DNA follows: TGTGCCAGCAGTTTAGGAGGGGAACTCTACGAGCAGTACTTC. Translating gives CASSLGGELYEQYF.

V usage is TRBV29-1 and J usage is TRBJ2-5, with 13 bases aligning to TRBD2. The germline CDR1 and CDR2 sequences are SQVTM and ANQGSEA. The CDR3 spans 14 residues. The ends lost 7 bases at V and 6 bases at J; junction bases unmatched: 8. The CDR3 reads CSGGTSGTLKTQYF. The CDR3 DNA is TGCAGCGGCGGGACTAGCGGGACCCTGAAGACCCAGTACTTC.

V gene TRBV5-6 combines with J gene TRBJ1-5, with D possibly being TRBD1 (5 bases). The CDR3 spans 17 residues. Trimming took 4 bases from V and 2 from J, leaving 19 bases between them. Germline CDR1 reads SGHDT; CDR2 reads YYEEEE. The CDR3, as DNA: TGTGCCAGCAGCATATCGCAGGGTAGGGTTCGCAATCAGCCCCAGCATTTT. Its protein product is CASSISQGRVRNQPQHF.

DNA for the CDR3: TGTGCCAGCAACCCGGGACTTTATGGCTACACCTTC. Translating gives CASNPGLYGYTF. The chain is built from TRBV2 and TRBJ1-2; tentative D call: TRBD1 (5 bases). This CDR3 has 12 amino acids. Trimming took 7 bases from V and 5 from J, leaving 11 bases between them. Per the germline V gene, CDR1 is SNHLY and CDR2 is FYNNEI.

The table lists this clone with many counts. CDR3 DNA: TGTGCCAGCAGTGATCTGACTAGCTCGGCGCAGTTCTTC. Translated, it gives CASSDLTSSAQFF. The genes are TRBV6-1 and TRBJ2-1; 7 bases align to TRBD2. Trimming cost V 3 bases and J 12 bases; bases outside gene matches: 8. CDR3 length equals 13 residues. Germline assignment: CDR1 MNHNS and CDR2 SASEGT.

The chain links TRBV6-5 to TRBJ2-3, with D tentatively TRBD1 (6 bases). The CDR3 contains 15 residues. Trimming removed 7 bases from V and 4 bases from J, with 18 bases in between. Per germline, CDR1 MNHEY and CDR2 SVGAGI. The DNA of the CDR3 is TGTGCCAGCACCCCCAGGGGCCTCCGCGCAGATACGCAGTATTTT. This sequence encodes CASTPRGLRADTQYF.

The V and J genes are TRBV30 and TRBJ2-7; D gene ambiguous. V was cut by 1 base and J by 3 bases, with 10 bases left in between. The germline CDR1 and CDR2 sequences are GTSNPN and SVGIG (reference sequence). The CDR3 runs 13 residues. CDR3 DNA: TGTGCCTGGAGTGGGCTTCTCAGCTACGAGCAGTACTTC. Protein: CAWSGLLSYEQYF.

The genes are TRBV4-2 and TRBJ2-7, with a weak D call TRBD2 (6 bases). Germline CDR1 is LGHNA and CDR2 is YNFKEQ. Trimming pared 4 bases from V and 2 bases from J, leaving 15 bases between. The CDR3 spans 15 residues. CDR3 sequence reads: CASSRTRDSTYEQYF. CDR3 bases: TGTGCCAGCAGCCGAACCCGGGACTCGACCTACGAGCAGTACTTC.

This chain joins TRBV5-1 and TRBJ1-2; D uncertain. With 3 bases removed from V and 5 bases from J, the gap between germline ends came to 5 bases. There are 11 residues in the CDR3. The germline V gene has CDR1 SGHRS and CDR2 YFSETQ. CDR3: CASSSVYGYTF. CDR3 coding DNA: TGCGCCAGCAGCTCTGTGTATGGCTACACCTTC. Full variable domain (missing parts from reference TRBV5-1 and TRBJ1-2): KAGVTQTPRYLIKTRGQQVTLSCSPISGHRSVSWYQQTPGQGLQFLFEYFSETQRNKGNFPGRFSGRQFSNSRSEMNVSTLELGDSALYLCASSSVYGYTFGSGTRLTVV.

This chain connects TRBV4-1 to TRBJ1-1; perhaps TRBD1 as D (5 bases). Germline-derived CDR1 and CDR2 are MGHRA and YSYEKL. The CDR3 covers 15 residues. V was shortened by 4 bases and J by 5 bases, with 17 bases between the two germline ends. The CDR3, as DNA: TGCGCCAGCAGCCTCGCTCGGGGGGTCAAAACTGAAGCTTTCTTT. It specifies CASSLARGVKTEAFF.

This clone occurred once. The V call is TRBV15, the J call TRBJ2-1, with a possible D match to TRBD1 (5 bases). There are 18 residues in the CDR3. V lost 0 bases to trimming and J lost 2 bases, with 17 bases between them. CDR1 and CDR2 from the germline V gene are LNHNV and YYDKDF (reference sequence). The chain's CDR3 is CATSRDSPSQGPYNEQFF. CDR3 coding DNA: TGTGCCACCAGCAGAGATTCCCCCAGCCAGGGTCCCTACAATGAGCAGTTCTTC.

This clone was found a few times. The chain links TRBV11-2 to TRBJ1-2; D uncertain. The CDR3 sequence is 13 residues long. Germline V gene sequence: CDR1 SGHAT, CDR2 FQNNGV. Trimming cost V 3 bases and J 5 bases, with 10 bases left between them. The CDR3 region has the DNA TGTGCCAGCAGCTTTGAGGGTTATTATGGCTACACCTTC. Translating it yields CASSFEGYYGYTF.

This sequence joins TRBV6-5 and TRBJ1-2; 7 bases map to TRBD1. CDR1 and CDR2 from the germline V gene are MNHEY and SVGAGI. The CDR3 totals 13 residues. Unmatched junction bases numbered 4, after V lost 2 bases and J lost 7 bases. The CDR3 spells CASSYGQGGGYTF. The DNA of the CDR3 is TGTGCCAGCAGTTACGGGCAGGGGGGTGGCTACACCTTC.

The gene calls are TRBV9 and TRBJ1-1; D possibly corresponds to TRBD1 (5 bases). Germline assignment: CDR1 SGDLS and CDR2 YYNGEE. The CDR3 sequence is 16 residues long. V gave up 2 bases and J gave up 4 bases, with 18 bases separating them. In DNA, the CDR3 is TGTGCCAGCAGCGTCGGAGGGTCCGGGGGAGGCACTGAAGCTTTCTTT. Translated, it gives CASSVGGSGGGTEAFF. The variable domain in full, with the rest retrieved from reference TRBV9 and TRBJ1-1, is DSGVTQTPKHLITATGQRVTLRCSPRSGDLSVYWYQQSLDQGLQFLIQYYNGEERAKGNILERFSAQQFPDLHSELNLSSLELGDSALYFCASSVGGSGGGTEAFFGQGTRLTVV.

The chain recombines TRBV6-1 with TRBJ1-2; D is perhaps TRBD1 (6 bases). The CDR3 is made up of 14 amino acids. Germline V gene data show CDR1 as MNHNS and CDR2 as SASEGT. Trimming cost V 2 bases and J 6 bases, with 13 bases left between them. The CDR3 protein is CASSENQGWDGYTF. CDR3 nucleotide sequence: TGTGCCAGCAGTGAAAACCAGGGGTGGGATGGCTACACCTTC.

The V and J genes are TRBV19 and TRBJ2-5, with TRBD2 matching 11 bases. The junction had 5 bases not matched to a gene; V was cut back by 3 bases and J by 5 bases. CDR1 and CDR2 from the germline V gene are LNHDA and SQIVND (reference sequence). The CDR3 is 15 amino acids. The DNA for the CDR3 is TGTGCCAGTAGTATGATTAGCGGGGGGGGTGAGACCCAGTACTTC. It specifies CASSMISGGGETQYF.

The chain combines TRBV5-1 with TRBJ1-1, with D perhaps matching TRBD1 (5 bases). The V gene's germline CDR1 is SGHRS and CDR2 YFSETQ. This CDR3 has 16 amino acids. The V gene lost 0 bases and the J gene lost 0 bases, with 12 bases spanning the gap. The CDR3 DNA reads TGCGCCAGCAGCTTGGGACCGCAGGGCATGAACACTGAAGCTTTCTTT. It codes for CASSLGPQGMNTEAFF.

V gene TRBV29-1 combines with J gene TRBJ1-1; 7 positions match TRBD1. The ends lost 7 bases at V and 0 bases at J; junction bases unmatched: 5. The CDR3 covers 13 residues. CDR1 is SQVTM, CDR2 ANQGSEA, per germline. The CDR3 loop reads CSGKTGMNTEAFF. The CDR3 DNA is TGCAGCGGAAAGACAGGGATGAACACTGAAGCTTTCTTT.

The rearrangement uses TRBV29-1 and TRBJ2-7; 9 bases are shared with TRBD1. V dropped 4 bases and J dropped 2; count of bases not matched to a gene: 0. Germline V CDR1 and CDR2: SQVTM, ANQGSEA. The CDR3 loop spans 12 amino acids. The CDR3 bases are TGCAGCGTTGGACAGGGGGCCTACGAGCAGTACTTC. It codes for CSVGQGAYEQYF.

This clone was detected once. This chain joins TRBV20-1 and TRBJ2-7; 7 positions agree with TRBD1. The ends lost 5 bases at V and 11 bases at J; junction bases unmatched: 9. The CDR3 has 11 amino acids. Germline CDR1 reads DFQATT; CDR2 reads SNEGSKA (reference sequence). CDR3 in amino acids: CSARQGEYEYF. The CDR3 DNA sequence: TGCAGTGCTCGACAGGGAGAGTACGAGTACTTC.